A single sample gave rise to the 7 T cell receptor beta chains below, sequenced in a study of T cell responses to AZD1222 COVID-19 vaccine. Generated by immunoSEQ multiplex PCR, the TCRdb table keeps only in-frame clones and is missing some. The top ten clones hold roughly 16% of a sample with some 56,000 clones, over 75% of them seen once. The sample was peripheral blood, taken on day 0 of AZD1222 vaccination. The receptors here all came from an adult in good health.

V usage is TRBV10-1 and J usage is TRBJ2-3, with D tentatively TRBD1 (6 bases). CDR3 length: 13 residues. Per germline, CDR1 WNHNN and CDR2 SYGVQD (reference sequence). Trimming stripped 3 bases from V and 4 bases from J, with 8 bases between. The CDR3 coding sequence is TGCGCCAGCAGTGAAGGGGGAGCAGATACGCAGTATTTT. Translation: CASSEGGADTQYF.

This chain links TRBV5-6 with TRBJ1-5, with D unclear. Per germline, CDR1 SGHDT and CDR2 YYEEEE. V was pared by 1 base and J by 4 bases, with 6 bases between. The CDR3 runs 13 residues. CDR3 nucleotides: TGTGCCAGCAGCTTGAACGTAAATCAGCCCCAGCATTTT. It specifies CASSLNVNQPQHF. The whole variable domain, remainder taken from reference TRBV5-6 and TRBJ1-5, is DAGVTQSPTHLIKTRGQQVTLRCSPKSGHDTVSWYQQALGQGPQFIFQYYEEEERQRGNFPDRFSGHQFPNYSSELNVNALLLGDSALYLCASSLNVNQPQHFGDGTRLSIL.

CDR3 loop: CASSTQVSYYGYTF. CDR3 DNA: TGTGCCAGCAGCACCCAGGTGTCCTACTATGGCTACACCTTC. The chain carries TRBV7-9 and TRBJ1-2; D uncertain. Trimming removed 5 bases at V and 3 bases at J, with 13 bases between. Per germline, CDR1 SEHNR and CDR2 FQNEAQ (reference sequence). This CDR3 spans 14 amino acids.

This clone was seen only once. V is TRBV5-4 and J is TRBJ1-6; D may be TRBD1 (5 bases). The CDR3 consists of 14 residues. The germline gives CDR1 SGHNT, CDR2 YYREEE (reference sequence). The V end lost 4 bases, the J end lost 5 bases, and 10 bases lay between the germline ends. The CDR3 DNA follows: TGTGCCAGCAGCCGATTGACAGATAATTCACCCCTCCACTTT. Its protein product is CASSRLTDNSPLHF.

CDR3 sequence reads: CASRDRANYGYTF. In DNA, the CDR3 is TGTGCCAGCAGGGACAGGGCTAACTATGGCTACACCTTC. This chain uses TRBV12-3 or TRBV12-4 with TRBJ1-2; 8 bases line up with TRBD1. The length of the CDR3 is 13 residues. The V segment lost 6 bases and the J segment 0 bases; nucleotides outside the gene matches: 0.

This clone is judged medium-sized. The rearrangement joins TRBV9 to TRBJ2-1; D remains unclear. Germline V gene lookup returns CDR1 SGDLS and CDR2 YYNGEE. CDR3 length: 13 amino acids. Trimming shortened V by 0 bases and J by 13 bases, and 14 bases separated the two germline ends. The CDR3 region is CASSVDASLAQFF. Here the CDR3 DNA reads TGTGCCAGCAGCGTAGATGCGTCCCTTGCACAGTTCTTC.

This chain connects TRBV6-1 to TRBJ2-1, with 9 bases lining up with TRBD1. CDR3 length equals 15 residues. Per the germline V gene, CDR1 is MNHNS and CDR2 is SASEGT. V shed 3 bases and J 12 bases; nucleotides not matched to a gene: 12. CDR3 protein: CASSDDRGAIFGQFF. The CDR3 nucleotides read TGTGCCAGCAGTGACGACAGGGGGGCGATTTTTGGGCAGTTCTTC.